The clone carrying this T cell receptor beta chain has a count of ten or more. TCRs were amplified for approximately 21 PCR cycles with a constant-region primer and V-primer adapter. TCRdb re-analysed the reads in MiXCR, keeping a single row per CDR3 protein. Of around 57,000 distinct CDR3 sequences listed, approximately 31% are singletons. This specimen comes from a study of low-dose radiotherapy and immunotherapy resistance in tumors. Background on the study: Priming of first-strand cDNA relied on TRAV- and TRBV-specific primers (covering alpha and beta chains).

Unmatched junction bases numbered 6, after V lost 0 bases and J lost 10 bases. CDR1 is SGHDT, CDR2 YYEEEE, per germline. CDR3 length equals 15 residues. This sample's time point: after trial treatment. The treatment was: LDRT plus nivolumab, ipilimumab, low-dose cyclophosphamide and aspirin (RACIN trial). This receptor was identified in a male donor with rectosigmoid adenocarcinoma. This specimen consisted of PBMCs, obtained after low-dose radiotherapy plus immunotherapy. The genes are TRBV5-6 and TRBJ1-6; 8 bases are shared with TRBD1. The CDR3 DNA sequence: TGTGCCAGCAGCTTGGAGGACAGGGTGGTATCACCCCTCCACTTT. Translating gives CASSLEDRVVSPLHF. Supplemented by reference TRBV5-6 and TRBJ1-6, the full variable domain reads DAGVTQSPTHLIKTRGQQVTLRCSPKSGHDTVSWYQQALGQGPQFIFQYYEEEERQRGNFPDRFSGHQFPNYSSELNVNALLLGDSALYLCASSLEDRVVSPLHFGNGTRLTVT.